Listed below are T cell receptor beta chains from one sample, sequenced in a study of blood T cell repertoires in COVID-19. Produced via immunoSEQ multiplex PCR; TCRdb's table is partial and in-frame only. The top ten clones hold roughly 4.2% of a sample with 8,500 to 10,000 clones, 91% of them seen once. The sequencing input was peripheral blood. All receptors derive from a woman in her forties or fifties with active COVID-19. Both conserved end residues are part of each CDR3. A D gene is named only where the DNA matches it firmly. Clone size is not always given. Where it is, it says once, few, many or a class for expanded clones.

-,-,TRBJ2-7,TRBV29-1,CSAEDISYEQYF,TGCAGCGCCGAAGACATCTCCTACGAGCAGTACTTC
-,TRBD2,TRBJ2-5,TRBV18,CASSPGTTETQYF,TGTGCCAGCTCACCAGGGACTACAGAGACCCAGTACTTC
-,-,TRBJ2-2,TRBV27,CASSPELAGELFF,TGTGCCAGCAGTCCTGAGTTGGCCGGGGAGCTGTTTTTT
-,-,TRBJ2-5,TRBV9,CASSPREETQYF,TGTGCCAGCAGCCCCCGAGAAGAGACCCAGTACTTC
-,TRBD2,TRBJ2-1,TRBV7-9,CASSLELAGAYNEQFF,TGTGCCAGCAGCTTAGAACTAGCGGGAGCCTACAATGAGCAGTTCTTC
-,TRBD2,TRBJ2-5,TRBV5-1,CASSLQEAGGPETQYF,TGCGCCAGCAGCTTACAAGAAGCGGGAGGGCCAGAGACCCAGTACTTC
-,-,TRBJ1-4,TRBV28,CASSFRSELTTNEKLFF,TGTGCCAGCAGTTTTCGTTCTGAACTCACAACTAATGAAAAACTGTTTTTT
-,-,TRBJ2-3,TRBV6-5,CASRERWDTQYF,TGTGCCAGCAGGGAGAGGTGGGATACGCAGTATTTT
once,TRBD1,TRBJ2-2,TRBV19,CASSGTGTVNTGELFF,TGTGCCAGTAGTGGTACCGGGACAGTGAACACCGGGGAGCTGTTTTTT
-,-,TRBJ2-7,TRBV6-5,CASAHLVSGSYEQYF,TGTGCCAGCGCCCATTTGGTGAGCGGGTCCTACGAGCAGTACTTC
-,-,TRBJ2-3,TRBV30,CAWSATDTQYF,TGTGCCTGGAGTGCTACAGATACGCAGTATTTT
-,-,TRBJ2-5,TRBV21-1,CASSRRLATFSETQYF,TGTGCCAGCAGTCGACGACTAGCCACTTTCTCTGAGACCCAGTACTTC
-,-,TRBJ2-1,TRBV7-9,CASSLLGSSYNEQFF,TGTGCCAGCAGCTTACTTGGGAGCTCCTACAATGAGCAGTTCTTC
-,-,TRBJ2-7,TRBV7-9,CASSLSGDYEQYF,TGTGCCAGCAGCTTGTCGGGGGACTACGAGCAGTACTTC
few,-,TRBJ2-2,TRBV24-1,CATSDSGSGELFF,TGTGCCACCAGTGATTCAGGGTCCGGGGAGCTGTTTTTT
-,-,TRBJ2-2,TRBV15,CATSREEVGTGELFF,TGTGCCACCAGCAGAGAGGAGGTGGGGACCGGGGAGCTGTTTTTT
-,TRBD1,TRBJ2-7,TRBV6-1,CASSEIGQGAYEQYF,TGTGCCAGCAGTGAAATCGGGCAGGGGGCCTACGAGCAGTACTTC
-,TRBD1,TRBJ2-7,TRBV5-1,CASSFRQGYEQYF,TGCGCCAGCAGCTTTCGACAGGGCTACGAGCAGTACTTC
-,TRBD2,TRBJ2-1,TRBV10-2,CASSAGTSGSWDEQFF,TGCGCCAGCAGTGCCGGGACTAGCGGGAGTTGGGATGAGCAGTTCTTC
-,-,TRBJ2-5,TRBV20-1,CSASPRETQYF,TGCAGTGCTAGTCCGAGGGAGACCCAGTACTTC
-,TRBD1,TRBJ1-1,TRBV5-4,CASSFLGTGTEAFF,TGTGCCAGCAGCTTCCTAGGGACAGGGACTGAAGCTTTCTTT
once,-,TRBJ1-4,TRBV9,CASSKTEREKLFF,TGTGCCAGCAGCAAAACGGAGCGTGAAAAACTGTTTTTT
-,TRBD1,TRBJ2-7,TRBV9,CASSVARGLHEQYF,TGTGCCAGCAGCGTAGCCAGGGGGCTACACGAGCAGTACTTC
-,TRBD2,TRBJ2-7,TRBV5-4,CASSTTSASYEQYF,TGTGCCAGCAGCACCACTAGCGCGTCCTACGAGCAGTACTTC
-,TRBD1,TRBJ2-7,TRBV28,CASSLLVGTATYEQYF,TGTGCCAGCAGTTTGTTAGTTGGGACAGCAACCTACGAGCAGTACTTC
-,TRBD2,TRBJ2-1,TRBV5-1,CASTPGGTSGGNEQFF,TGCGCCAGCACCCCTGGGGGGACTAGCGGAGGTAATGAGCAGTTCTTC
-,TRBD2,TRBJ2-1,TRBV7-9,CASSLSLAGAHNEQFF,TGTGCCAGCAGCTTATCCCTAGCGGGAGCCCACAATGAGCAGTTCTTC
once,-,TRBJ2-3,TRBV5-4,CASSLGGGTDTQYF,TGTGCCAGCAGCTTGGGGGGAGGCACAGATACGCAGTATTTT
-,-,TRBJ2-2,TRBV5-4,CASSPQGTGELFF,TGTGCCAGCAGCCCCCAGGGCACCGGGGAGCTGTTTTTT
-,TRBD1,TRBJ2-1,TRBV15,CATSGSGTGEDEQFF,TGTGCCACCAGCGGATCCGGGACAGGGGAGGATGAGCAGTTCTTC
once,-,TRBJ2-1,TRBV27,CASSFDRTSYNEQFF,TGTGCCAGCAGTTTCGACAGAACCTCCTACAATGAGCAGTTCTTC
once,TRBD1,TRBJ1-1,TRBV5-1,CASGDRSVGTEAFF,TGCGCCAGCGGGGACAGGTCCGTGGGCACTGAAGCTTTCTTT
-,TRBD2,TRBJ2-1,TRBV13,CASSHLGREGSYNEQFF,TGTGCCAGCAGCCATCTGGGGCGGGAGGGCTCCTACAATGAGCAGTTCTTC
-,-,TRBJ1-6,TRBV7-9,CASSLGTAANSPLHF,TGTGCCAGCAGCTTAGGGACAGCCGCAAATTCACCCCTCCACTTT
-,-,TRBJ2-5,TRBV11-2,CASTGLRETQYF,TGTGCCAGCACCGGACTCAGAGAGACCCAGTACTTC
-,TRBD1,TRBJ2-7,TRBV7-2,CASSLDRGGIEQYF,TGTGCCAGCAGCTTAGACAGGGGTGGGATCGAGCAGTACTTC
-,TRBD1,TRBJ1-2,TRBV10-2,CASKDRGYGYTF,TGCGCCAGCAAGGACAGGGGTTATGGCTACACCTTC
once,TRBD2,TRBJ2-5,TRBV3-1/TRBV3-2,CASSRLAGVETQYF,TGTGCCAGCAGCCGACTAGCGGGAGTAGAGACCCAGTACTTC
-,TRBD1,TRBJ1-5,TRBV5-1,CASSLAGQGGNQPQHF,TGCGCCAGCAGCTTGGCCGGACAGGGTGGCAATCAGCCCCAGCATTTT
-,TRBD1,TRBJ1-4,TRBV5-1,CASSSGGTNEKLFF,TGCGCCAGCAGCTCAGGGGGTACTAATGAAAAACTGTTTTTT